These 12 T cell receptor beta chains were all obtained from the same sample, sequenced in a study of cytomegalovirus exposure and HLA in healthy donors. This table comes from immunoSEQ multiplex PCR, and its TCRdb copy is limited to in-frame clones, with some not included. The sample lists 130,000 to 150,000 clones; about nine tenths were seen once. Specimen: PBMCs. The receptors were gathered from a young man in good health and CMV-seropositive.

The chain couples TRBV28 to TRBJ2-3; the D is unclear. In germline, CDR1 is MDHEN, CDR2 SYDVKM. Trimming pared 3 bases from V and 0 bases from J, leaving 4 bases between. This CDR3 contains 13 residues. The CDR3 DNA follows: TGTGCCAGCAGTTTGGGCAGCACAGATACGCAGTATTTT. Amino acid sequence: CASSLGSTDTQYF.

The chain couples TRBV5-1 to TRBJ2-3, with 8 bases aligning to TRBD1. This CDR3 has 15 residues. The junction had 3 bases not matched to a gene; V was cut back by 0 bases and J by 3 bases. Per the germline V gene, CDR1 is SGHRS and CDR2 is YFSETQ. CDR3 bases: TGCGCCAGCAGCTTGGGGACAGGGTGGACAGATACGCAGTATTTT. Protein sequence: CASSLGTGWTDTQYF.

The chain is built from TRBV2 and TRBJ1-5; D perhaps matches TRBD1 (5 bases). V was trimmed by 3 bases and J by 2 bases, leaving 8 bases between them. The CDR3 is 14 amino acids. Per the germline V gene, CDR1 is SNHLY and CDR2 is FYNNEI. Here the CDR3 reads CASSDVQGNQPQHF. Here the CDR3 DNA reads TGTGCCAGCAGTGATGTACAGGGCAATCAGCCCCAGCATTTT.

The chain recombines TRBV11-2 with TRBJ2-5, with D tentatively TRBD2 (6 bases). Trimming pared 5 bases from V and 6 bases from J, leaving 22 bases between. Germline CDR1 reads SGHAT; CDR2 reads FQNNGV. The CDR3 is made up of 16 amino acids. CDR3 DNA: TGTGCCAGCAGCATCTCCGGGGACTCCCGGGTGAAGACCCAGTACTTC. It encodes CASSISGDSRVKTQYF.

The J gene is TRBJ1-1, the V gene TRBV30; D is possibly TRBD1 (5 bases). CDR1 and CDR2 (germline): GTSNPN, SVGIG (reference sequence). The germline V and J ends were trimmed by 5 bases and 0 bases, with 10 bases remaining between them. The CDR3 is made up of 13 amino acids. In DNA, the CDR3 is TGTGCCTGGGGGGGGTCCATGAACACTGAAGCTTTCTTT. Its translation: CAWGGSMNTEAFF.

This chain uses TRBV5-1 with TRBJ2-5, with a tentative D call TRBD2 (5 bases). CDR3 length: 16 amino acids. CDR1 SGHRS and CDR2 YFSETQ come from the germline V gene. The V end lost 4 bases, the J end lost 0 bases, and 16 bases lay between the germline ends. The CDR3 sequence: CASSLTDSPYQETQYF. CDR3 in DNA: TGCGCCAGCAGCCTCACGGACTCCCCGTACCAAGAGACCCAGTACTTC.

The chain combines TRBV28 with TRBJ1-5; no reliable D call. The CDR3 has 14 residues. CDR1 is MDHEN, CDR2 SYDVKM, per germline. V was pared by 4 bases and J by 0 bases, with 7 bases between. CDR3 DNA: TGTGCCAGCAGTTACGTGGCTAGCAATCAGCCCCAGCATTTT. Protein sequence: CASSYVASNQPQHF.

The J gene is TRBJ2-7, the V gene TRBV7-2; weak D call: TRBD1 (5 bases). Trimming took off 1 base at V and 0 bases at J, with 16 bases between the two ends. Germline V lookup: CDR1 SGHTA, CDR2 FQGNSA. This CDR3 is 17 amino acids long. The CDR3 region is CASSLGSSRASSYEQYF. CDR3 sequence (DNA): TGTGCCAGCAGCTTAGGATCCAGCAGGGCTAGCTCCTACGAGCAGTACTTC.

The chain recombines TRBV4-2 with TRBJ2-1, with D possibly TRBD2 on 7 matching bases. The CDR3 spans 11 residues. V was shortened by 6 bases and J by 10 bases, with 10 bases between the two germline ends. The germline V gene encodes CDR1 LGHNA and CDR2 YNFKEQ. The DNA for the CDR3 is TGTGCCAGCAGTCCGGGGGGCGAGCAGTTCTTC. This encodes CASSPGGEQFF.

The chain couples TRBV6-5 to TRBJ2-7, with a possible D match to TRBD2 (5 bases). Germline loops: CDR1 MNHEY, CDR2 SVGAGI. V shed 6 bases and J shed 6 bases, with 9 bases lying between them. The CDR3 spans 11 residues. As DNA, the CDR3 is TGTGCCAGCAGCATCGGAGGCGAGCAGTACTTC. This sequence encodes CASSIGGEQYF.

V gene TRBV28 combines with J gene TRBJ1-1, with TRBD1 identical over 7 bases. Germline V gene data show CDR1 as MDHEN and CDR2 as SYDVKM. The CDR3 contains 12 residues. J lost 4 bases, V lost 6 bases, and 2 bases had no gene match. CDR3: CASRQGGTEAFF. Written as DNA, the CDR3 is TGTGCCAGCAGGCAGGGGGGCACTGAAGCTTTCTTT.

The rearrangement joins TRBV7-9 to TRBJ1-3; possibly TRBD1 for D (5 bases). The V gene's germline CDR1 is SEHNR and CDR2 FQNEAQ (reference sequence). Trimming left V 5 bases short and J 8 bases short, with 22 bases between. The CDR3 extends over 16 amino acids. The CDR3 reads CASSLTGTPPGDTIYF. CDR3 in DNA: TGTGCCAGCAGCCTCACGGGGACTCCGCCGGGAGACACCATATATTTT.